This T cell receptor beta chain was observed in a study of blood T cells in healthy people across ages. Study observations and caveats: The fall in TCR beta diversity per million T cells was roughly linear with age. Underestimates were what the diversity estimates from one million T cells were considered to be.

Germline V gene lookup returns CDR1 DFQATT and CDR2 SNEGSKA (reference sequence). After removal of 1 base from V and 0 bases from J, the junction contained 13 bases not matched to a gene. The CDR3 is made up of 20 amino acids. Sample-barcoded 5' priming and a J-beta primer mix drove a second PCR of roughly 6 to 12 cycles. The template-switch adaptor was a 5' adaptor with 12 random nucleotides. It tagged each cDNA molecule. TCRdb analysed the 5' RACE reads with MiXCR anew, one entry per CDR3 protein. The sample consists of about 780,000 distinct CDR3 sequences, around a quarter of them appearing once. No fewer than 5.5 micrograms of total RNA were isolated from every sample. In its sample, this clonotype was seen many times. The target antigen is unknown. Separately, the same data were catalogued under a study of T cells of mothers and their children.

The V call is TRBV20-1, the J call TRBJ2-6, with 9 bases fitting TRBD1. Sequences were obtained from blood. This TCR derives from a boy aged 5 to 17 in good health. The CDR3 spells CSARGVGFGQGSSGANVLTF. In DNA form, the CDR3 reads TGCAGTGCTAGAGGAGTAGGGTTTGGACAGGGGAGCTCTGGGGCCAACGTCCTGACTTTC.